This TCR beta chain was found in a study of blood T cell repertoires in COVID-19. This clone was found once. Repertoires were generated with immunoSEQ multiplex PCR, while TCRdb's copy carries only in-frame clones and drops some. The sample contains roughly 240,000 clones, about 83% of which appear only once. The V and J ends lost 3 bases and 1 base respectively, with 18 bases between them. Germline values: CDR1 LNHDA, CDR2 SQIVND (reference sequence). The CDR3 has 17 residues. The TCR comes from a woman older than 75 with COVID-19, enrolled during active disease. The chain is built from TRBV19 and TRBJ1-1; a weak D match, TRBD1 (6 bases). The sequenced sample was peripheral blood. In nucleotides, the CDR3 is TGTGCCAGTAGTATGGTCATAGACAGGCGGACGAACACTGAAGCTTTCTTT. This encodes CASSMVIDRRTNTEAFF.